These 18 T cell receptor beta chains came from one sample sequenced in a study of T cells in Graves' hyperthyroidism and ophthalmopathy. Amplified TCR beta CDR3 regions derived from RNA transcripts. When the TCR CDR3 underwent first-round RT-PCR, the HTBI primer set was used. A single record per CDR3 protein comes from TCRdb applying MiXCR to the multiplex PCR reads. In the table there are under 300,000 distinct CDR3 sequences, about an eighth of which are singletons. Sequenced material: blood. These receptors were obtained from a woman in her thirties with Graves' hyperthyroidism that later progressed to Graves' ophthalmopathy.

This clonotype was counted ten times or more. The chain combines TRBV20-1 with TRBJ1-2, with TRBD1 matching over 7 bases. The length of the CDR3 is 14 residues. V lost 3 bases, J lost 0 bases, and 4 bases stayed unmatched. CDR1 and CDR2 from the germline V gene are DFQATT and SNEGSKA (reference sequence). CDR3 protein: CSARDRKSNYGYTF. The CDR3 bases are TGCAGTGCTAGGGACAGGAAATCTAACTATGGCTACACCTTC.

V is TRBV11-2 and J is TRBJ2-1; the match to TRBD2 covers 7 bases. The CDR3 loop spans 14 amino acids. J was trimmed by 6 bases and V by 5 bases; bases with no gene match: 7. Germline V gene lookup returns CDR1 SGHAT and CDR2 FQNNGV. CDR3 residues: CASSPSGGSNEQFF. CDR3 nucleotide sequence: TGTGCCAGCAGCCCGTCGGGCGGGAGCAATGAGCAGTTCTTC. Full variable domain (rest looked up from reference TRBV11-2 and TRBJ2-1): EAGVAQSPRYKIIEKRQSVAFWCNPISGHATLYWYQQILGQGPKLLIQFQNNGVVDDSQLPKDRFSAERLKGVDSTLKIQPAKLEDSAVYLCASSPSGGSNEQFFGPGTRLTVL.

This clonotype was recorded many times. This chain links TRBV25-1 with TRBJ2-2; the match to TRBD2 covers 13 bases. After removal of 3 bases from V and 5 bases from J, the junction contained 3 bases not matched to a gene. In germline, CDR1 is MGHDK, CDR2 SYGVNS. This CDR3 spans 16 amino acids. CDR3 in DNA: TGTGCCAGCAGTGATCAGACTAGCGGGAGGACCGGGGAGCTGTTTTTT. The encoded protein is CASSDQTSGRTGELFF.

This clonotype was observed a few times. The gene calls are TRBV4-3 and TRBJ2-7; TRBD2 matches at 13 bases. The CDR3 is 16 amino acids. Trimming at V came to 1 base and at J to 5 bases, leaving 5 bases not matched to a gene. Looked up from germline, CDR1 is LGHNA and CDR2 is YSLEER. The CDR3 here is CASSQGRTSGSNEQYF. DNA for the CDR3: TGCGCCAGCAGCCAAGGTCGGACTAGCGGGAGCAACGAGCAGTACTTC.

This clonotype was found once. The rearrangement uses TRBV6-7 and TRBJ2-2; D is perhaps TRBD1 (6 bases). TRBV6-7 is labeled an ORF, and its function is uncertain. Trimming took 8 bases from V and 6 from J, leaving 19 bases between them. The length of the CDR3 is 15 residues. The CDR3, as DNA: TGTGCCAGCGACATGCCGAACAGGGTCGCCGGGGAGCTGTTTTTT. This sequence encodes CASDMPNRVAGELFF.

This clonotype was recorded many times. The CDR3 DNA reads as TGTGCCAGCAGTGAACAAGGGACAGGGGCTGGCGAGCAGTACTTC. Its translation is CASSEQGTGAGEQYF. This sequence joins TRBV2 and TRBJ2-7, with TRBD1 matching 10 bases. There are 15 residues in the CDR3. The germline V gene encodes CDR1 SNHLY and CDR2 FYNNEI. V was clipped by 2 bases and J by 6 bases; unmatched bases: 7.

Worth noting for this clonotype: A read error is possible here, since a much larger clone lies one base away. The chain links TRBV7-6 to TRBJ2-3, with 7 nucleotides matching TRBD2. J was trimmed by 4 bases and V by 5 bases; bases with no gene match: 9. The CDR3 runs 15 residues. Germline loops: CDR1 SGHVS, CDR2 FNYEAQ. The CDR3 sequence is CASSPTRGGADTQYF. The CDR3 DNA is TGTGCCAGCAGCCCTACTCGTGGGGGGGCAGATACGCAGTATTTT.

This clonotype was counted a few times. V is TRBV28 and J is TRBJ1-3, with 7 positions matching TRBD1. Looked up from germline, CDR1 is MDHEN and CDR2 is SYDVKM. The CDR3 is 15 residues long. The V and J ends lost 6 bases and 1 base, in that order; junction bases with no gene match: 6. CDR3 nucleotides: TGTGCCAGCAGCCCAGGGGGAGGATCTGGAAACACCATATATTTT. As protein: CASSPGGGSGNTIYF.

This clonotype was observed many times. This rearrangement joins TRBV3-1 to TRBJ2-7; D might be TRBD1 or TRBD2, each matching 5 bases. Germline V lookup: CDR1 LGHDT, CDR2 YNNKEL (reference sequence). The CDR3 consists of 15 residues. V lost 0 bases, J lost 0 bases, and 9 bases lay in between. CDR3 in DNA: TGTGCCAGCAGCCAAGATGGGACCCGCTCCTACGAGCAGTACTTC. Translated: CASSQDGTRSYEQYF.

This clonotype was counted many times. V and J are TRBV5-8 and TRBJ1-6; no definite D call. Trimming left V 7 bases short and J 9 bases short, with 11 bases between. CDR1 and CDR2 from the germline V gene are SGHTS and YDEGEE. The CDR3 is 12 residues long. For the CDR3, the DNA is TGTGCCAGCCGTGGATTGGGTTCACCCCTCCACTTT. The encoded protein is CASRGLGSPLHF.

This clonotype has ten or more counts. This chain connects TRBV30 to TRBJ2-1; the D is unclear. Looked up from germline, CDR1 is GTSNPN and CDR2 is SVGIG (reference sequence). V lost 2 bases and J lost 11, with 13 bases in between. This CDR3 region has 12 residues. This CDR3 reads CAWSPRTRQQFF. CDR3 in DNA: TGTGCCTGGAGTCCGCGGACCAGGCAGCAGTTCTTC. The whole variable domain, filled in from reference TRBV30 and TRBJ2-1, reads SQTIHQWPATLVQPVGSPLSLECTVEGTSNPNLYWYRQAAGRGLQLLFYSVGIGQISSEVPQNLSASRPQDRQFILSSKKLLLSDSGFYLCAWSPRTRQQFFGPGTRLTVL.

Concerning this clonotype: A much larger clone sits a single nucleotide away, making a read error possible. The chain carries TRBV10-3 and TRBJ2-5, with D possibly called TRBD1 or TRBD2 (5 bases each). The closer fit of TRBJ2-1 to the DNA end suggests the J call may be wrong. The length of the CDR3 is 16 residues. CDR1 is ENHRY, CDR2 SYGVKD, per germline. The CDR3 protein is CAISSTAMGDLGTQFF. CDR3 coding DNA: TGTGCCATCAGTTCAACTGCGATGGGTGACTTAGGGACCCAGTTCTTC.

This clonotype appeared a few times. The CDR3 DNA is TGTGCCACCAGTGATGAGAGCAGGGAAGGGTCTGGCTACACCTTC. Amino acids: CATSDESREGSGYTF. The J gene is TRBJ1-2, the V gene TRBV24-1; D is perhaps TRBD1 (5 bases). CDR3 length: 15 amino acids. Germline CDR1 and CDR2: KGHDR and SFDVKD. V was trimmed by 3 bases and J by 7 bases, leaving 17 bases between them.

As to this clonotype: Possible read error: a much larger clone is one base away. V and J are TRBV28 and TRBJ2-5; a possible D gene is TRBD1 (8 bases). Germline CDR1 reads MDHEN; CDR2 reads SYDVKM. The length of the CDR3 is 13 residues. The ends were cut back, 8 bases at V and 7 bases at J, with 17 bases in the middle. The DNA for the CDR3 is TGTGCCAGCGAGGACAGGGAGGGGGGGACCCAGTACTTC. As protein: CASEDREGGTQYF.

This clonotype occurred a few times. J is TRBJ1-1 and V is TRBV4-1; D is perhaps TRBD1 (5 bases). The CDR3 runs 16 residues. Looked up from germline, CDR1 is MGHRA and CDR2 is YSYEKL. V shed 0 bases and J shed 0 bases, with 11 bases lying between them. The CDR3 coding sequence is TGCGCCAGCAGCCAAGACCCCGGGGGTATGAACACTGAAGCTTTCTTT. Encoded protein: CASSQDPGGMNTEAFF.

This clonotype was seen a few times. A much larger clone sits a single nucleotide away, making a read error possible. This rearrangement joins TRBV5-6 to TRBJ2-5; perhaps TRBD2 as D (6 bases). The CDR3 totals 13 residues. Trimming pared 3 bases from V and 3 bases from J, leaving 9 bases between. Germline V lookup: CDR1 SGHDT, CDR2 YYEEEE. The CDR3 here is CASSYTGEETQYF. The CDR3 nucleotides are TGTGCCAGCAGCTACACGGGGGAAGAGACCCAGTACTTC. The full variable domain, rest sourced from reference TRBV5-6 and TRBJ2-5, is DAGVTQSPTHLIKTRGQQVTLRCSPKSGHDTVSWYQQALGQGPQFIFQYYEEEERQRGNFPDRFSGHQFPNYSSELNVNALLLGDSALYLCASSYTGEETQYFGPGTRLLVL.

A few counts support this clonotype. V usage is TRBV6-1 and J usage is TRBJ2-1, with TRBD2 identical over 10 bases. Trimming cost V 5 bases and J 9 bases; bases outside gene matches: 7. The V gene's germline CDR1 is MNHNS and CDR2 SASEGT. The CDR3 consists of 14 residues. CDR3: CASSYLAGGSEQFF. DNA for the CDR3: TGTGCCAGCAGTTATTTAGCGGGAGGAAGTGAGCAGTTCTTC.

This clonotype has ten or more counts. V usage is TRBV6-1 and J usage is TRBJ1-4; the D is unclear. CDR3 length: 14 amino acids. Per germline, CDR1 MNHNS and CDR2 SASEGT. Trimming took 7 bases from V and 4 from J, leaving 13 bases between them. CDR3 sequence reads: CASIKRYGNEKLFF. The CDR3 DNA follows: TGTGCCAGCATCAAGAGATACGGTAATGAAAAACTGTTTTTT.